Each of the 8 T cell receptor beta chains below was sequenced from the same sample in a study of T-cell reconstitution after alpha-beta-depleted transplantation in children. Construction of the TCRbeta library involved unique molecular identifiers. From the PCR reads, TCRdb called clonotypes with MiXCR, one entry per CDR3 protein. The sample has some 830,000 distinct CDR3 sequences, 15% to 20% seen once. The input for sequencing was PBMCs, mostly from graft donor cells, taken 360 days after TCRalphabeta/CD19-depleted stem cell transplant. The receptors derive from a male patient younger than 18 who had a stem cell transplant for acute lymphoblastic leukemia, so the T cells may come from the graft donor.

The rearrangement joins TRBV4-1 to TRBJ2-1, with 8 bases matching TRBD2. The CDR3 is made up of 16 amino acids. Unmatched junction bases numbered 6, after V lost 3 bases and J lost 2 bases. Per the germline V gene, CDR1 is MGHRA and CDR2 is YSYEKL. CDR3 region: CASSQIGRETYNEQFF. CDR3 in DNA: TGCGCCAGCAGCCAGATCGGGAGGGAGACCTACAATGAGCAGTTCTTC.

Concerning this clonotype: A read error may be the cause here, since a much bigger clone is one base away. The V call is TRBV12-3 or TRBV12-4, the J call TRBJ2-7; D might be TRBD1 (5 bases). The CDR3 is 14 residues long. Trimming removed 6 bases from V and 7 bases from J, with 19 bases in between. The CDR3: CASRIDAGLEEQYF. In nucleotides, the CDR3 is TGTGCCAGCAGGATCGACGCAGGGCTGGAGGAGCAGTACTTC.

Only a few counts were recorded for this clonotype. The chain has TRBV20-1 and TRBJ1-2, with 8 bases matching TRBD1. There are 16 residues in the CDR3. The germline V gene encodes CDR1 DFQATT and CDR2 SNEGSKA (reference sequence). Losses at the gene ends were 2 bases for V and 8 bases for J; bases not matched to a gene: 16. The CDR3 nucleotides are TGCAGTGCTAGAAGTTTTCCGGACAGGGAGTTAGGGGGCTACACCTTC. It translates to CSARSFPDRELGGYTF.

This chain joins TRBV4-1 and TRBJ2-4; no clear D. CDR1 and CDR2 from the germline V gene are MGHRA and YSYEKL. CDR3 length: 15 residues. With 1 base removed from V and 0 bases from J, the gap between germline ends came to 7 bases. The CDR3 region is CASSQGQLAKNIQYF. The CDR3 DNA reads TGCGCCAGCAGCCAAGGGCAGCTAGCCAAAAACATTCAGTACTTC.

This clonotype was seen more than once but under ten times. This chain connects TRBV6-1 to TRBJ2-4, with D tentatively TRBD1 or TRBD2 (5 bases each). Trimming shortened V by 6 bases and J by 6 bases, and 15 bases separated the two germline ends. The length of the CDR3 is 14 residues. Germline V gene data show CDR1 as MNHNS and CDR2 as SASEGT. CDR3 protein: CASRPEGSANIQYF. CDR3 in DNA: TGTGCCAGCAGGCCCGAGGGGTCTGCAAACATTCAGTACTTC.

This clonotype showed up just a few times. The chain recombines TRBV2 with TRBJ2-7, with 11 bases fitting TRBD2. The length of the CDR3 is 16 residues. V shed 4 bases and J 2 bases; nucleotides not matched to a gene: 7. CDR1 is SNHLY and CDR2 is FYNNEI in the germline V gene. In DNA, the CDR3 is TGTGCCAGCAGTGGCCGGACTAGCGGGTATACCTACGAGCAGTACTTC. This codes for CASSGRTSGYTYEQYF. The full variable domain, completed using reference TRBV2 and TRBJ2-7, is EPEVTQTPSHQVTQMGQEVILRCVPISNHLYFYWYRQILGQKVEFLVSFYNNEISEKSEIFDDQFSVERPDGSNFTLKIRSTKLEDSAMYFCASSGRTSGYTYEQYFGPGTRLTVT.

This clonotype was observed a handful of times. The V gene is TRBV20-1, the J gene TRBJ2-7; TRBD1 or TRBD2 may be the D gene (5 bases each). Trimming removed 3 bases at V and 4 bases at J, with 10 bases between. Germline V CDR1 and CDR2: DFQATT, SNEGSKA (reference sequence). The CDR3 extends over 12 amino acids. The CDR3: CSARDGAYEQYF. The CDR3 bases are TGCAGTGCTAGGGACGGGGCTTACGAGCAGTACTTC.

There are a few counts of this clonotype. The gene calls are TRBV25-1 and TRBJ2-7; 12 bases align to TRBD2. The CDR3 loop spans 18 amino acids. The ends lost 3 bases at V and 1 base at J; junction bases unmatched: 10. CDR1 MGHDK and CDR2 SYGVNS come from the germline V gene. For the CDR3, the DNA is TGTGCCAGCAGTGACCCGGGACTAGCGGGCACTGGGTCCTACGAGCAGTACTTC. As protein: CASSDPGLAGTGSYEQYF.